A single sample is the source of the 21 T cell receptor beta chains below, sequenced in a study of beta chain features in type 1 diabetes. Expressed TCRB transcripts were sequenced because the entire RNA isolate underwent reverse transcription. The method was immunoSEQ multiplex PCR; TCRdb's version includes in-frame clones alone and lacks a portion of them. Of hundreds of thousands of clones listed, more than 65% are singletons. What was sequenced was naive CD4+ T cells from blood. The source is a man aged 30 to 45 in good health.

The V and J genes are TRBV28 and TRBJ2-3, with no clear D. The CDR3 runs to 15 residues. Trimming removed 6 bases at V and 1 base at J, with 14 bases between. CDR1 is MDHEN, CDR2 SYDVKM, per germline. The CDR3 DNA is TGTGCCAGCAGCCGTCCGGGTCCCCGCACAGATACGCAGTATTTT. This codes for CASSRPGPRTDTQYF.

The CDR3 loop reads CAWRQGAANYGYTF. CDR3 nucleotide sequence: TGTGCCTGGAGACAGGGGGCGGCAAACTATGGCTACACCTTC. The V gene is TRBV30, the J gene TRBJ1-2; 9 nucleotides line up with TRBD1. The germline CDR1 and CDR2 sequences are GTSNPN and SVGIG (reference sequence). V was pared by 3 bases and J by 2 bases, with 4 bases of the junction left unmatched. The CDR3 contains 14 residues.

The V gene is TRBV30, the J gene TRBJ1-5; TRBD1 aligns across 7 bases. J lost 6 bases, V lost 2 bases, and 7 bases had no gene match. Looked up from germline, CDR1 is GTSNPN and CDR2 is SVGIG (reference sequence). The CDR3 is made up of 14 amino acids. CDR3 sequence: CAWSRGGAGQPQHF. The DNA for the CDR3 is TGTGCCTGGAGTCGAGGGGGCGCGGGTCAGCCCCAGCATTTT.

CDR3 in amino acids: CASSHLAGGETQYF. The DNA of the CDR3 is TGTGCCAGCAGCCACCTAGCGGGAGGGGAGACCCAGTACTTC. The genes are TRBV14 and TRBJ2-5, with 12 bases lining up with TRBD2. The CDR3 is 14 amino acids. V shed 3 bases, J shed 5 bases, and the junction held 1 base outside the gene matches. Germline values: CDR1 SGHDN, CDR2 FVKESK.

This sequence joins TRBV2 and TRBJ1-1, with TRBD1 identical over 9 bases. V shed 8 bases, J shed 5 bases, and the junction held 6 bases outside the gene matches. The CDR3 has 13 amino acids. The V gene's germline CDR1 is SNHLY and CDR2 FYNNEI. CDR3 DNA sequence: TGTGCCAGCTCCGGGACAGGGAGGACTGAAGCTTTCTTT. This encodes CASSGTGRTEAFF.

This chain links TRBV29-1 with TRBJ2-3, with D tentatively TRBD1 (6 bases). Germline CDR1 and CDR2: SQVTM and ANQGSEA. The CDR3 is 13 amino acids. The V and J ends lost 7 bases and 1 base respectively, with 12 bases between them. The CDR3 protein is CSDWTARTDTQYF. Here the CDR3 DNA reads TGCAGCGATTGGACAGCTCGCACAGATACGCAGTATTTT.

Regarding this clone: The junction shows a germline mismatch at one end, possibly a read error. The V and J genes are TRBV7-2 and TRBJ2-5, with TRBD2 as a possible D gene (6 bases). The CDR3 contains 15 residues. Germline CDR1 is SGHTA and CDR2 is FQGNSA. As DNA, the CDR3 is TGTGCCAGCAGCTTAGGCGGGACCGCTACCCCCCGCGTGCACTTC. Its translation: CASSLGGTATPRVHF.

The chain uses TRBV30 and TRBJ2-5; D gene uncertain. Trimming stripped 0 bases from V and 1 base from J, with 12 bases between. The CDR3 loop spans 15 amino acids. Germline V CDR1 and CDR2: GTSNPN, SVGIG (reference sequence). CDR3 sequence reads: CAWSVQKGSQETQYF. The DNA of the CDR3 is TGTGCCTGGAGTGTACAAAAGGGTAGCCAAGAGACCCAGTACTTC. Full variable domain (rest looked up from reference TRBV30 and TRBJ2-5): SQTIHQWPATLVQPVGSPLSLECTVEGTSNPNLYWYRQAAGRGLQLLFYSVGIGQISSEVPQNLSASRPQDRQFILSSKKLLLSDSGFYLCAWSVQKGSQETQYFGPGTRLLVL.

The V gene is TRBV15, the J gene TRBJ2-5; D is possibly TRBD2 (6 bases). The V gene's germline CDR1 is LNHNV and CDR2 YYDKDF (reference sequence). CDR3 size: 14 residues. The V end was cut by 0 bases, the J end by 5 bases, with 10 bases between. CDR3 sequence (DNA): TGTGCCACCAGCAGAGATCCGGGACTGGAGACCCAGTACTTC. Its translation: CATSRDPGLETQYF.

The chain recombines TRBV14 with TRBJ2-5; 11 bases fit TRBD1. The CDR3 contains 16 residues. Germline CDR1 and CDR2: SGHDN and FVKESK. With V trimmed by 4 bases and J by 2 bases, 6 bases remained unmatched. The CDR3 region is CASSPRTGGFQETQYF. The CDR3, as DNA: TGTGCCAGCAGCCCGAGGACAGGGGGCTTTCAAGAGACCCAGTACTTC.

The J gene is TRBJ2-5, the V gene TRBV7-2; D gene uncertain. V shed 6 bases and J shed 3 bases, with 17 bases lying between them. Germline CDR1 reads SGHTA; CDR2 reads FQGNSA. The CDR3 has 15 residues. The CDR3, as DNA: TGTGCCAGCAGTTTCCGGGCCGCTCGGGAAGAGACCCAGTACTTC. It yields the protein CASSFRAAREETQYF. Combining the CDR3 with reference TRBV7-2 and TRBJ2-5 gives the whole variable domain GAGVSQSPSNKVTEKGKDVELRCDPISGHTALYWYRQSLGQGLEFLIYFQGNSAPDKSGLPSDRFSAERTGGSVSTLTIQRTQQEDSAVYLCASSFRAAREETQYFGPGTRLLVL.

V is TRBV11-2 and J is TRBJ2-7; D gene unclear. V gave up 4 bases and J gave up 5 bases, with 12 bases separating them. This CDR3 is built from 13 residues. CDR1 is SGHAT, CDR2 FQNNGV, per germline. CDR3 residues: CASSSNTPDEQYF. CDR3 coding DNA: TGTGCCAGCAGCTCAAACACTCCAGACGAGCAGTACTTC.

V is TRBV29-1 and J is TRBJ2-6, with D unresolved. The CDR3 length is 13 residues. Germline CDR1 reads SQVTM; CDR2 reads ANQGSEA. V lost 4 bases and J lost 0, with 4 bases in between. CDR3 residues: CSVAVSGANVLTF. The DNA of the CDR3 is TGCAGCGTTGCTGTCTCTGGGGCCAACGTCCTGACTTTC.

The gene calls are TRBV29-1 and TRBJ1-1; D uncertain. Between the trimmed V and J ends, which lost 3 bases and 4 bases, there was a span of 9 bases. The germline gives CDR1 SQVTM, CDR2 ANQGSEA. The CDR3 covers 12 residues. The CDR3 here is CSVDPGGTEAFF. The CDR3 DNA follows: TGCAGCGTTGATCCCGGAGGCACTGAAGCTTTCTTT.

V usage is TRBV4-1 and J usage is TRBJ1-1, with TRBD1 as a possible D gene (5 bases). Germline V gene lookup returns CDR1 MGHRA and CDR2 YSYEKL. This CDR3 contains 15 residues. Trimming took off 3 bases at V and 1 base at J, with 12 bases between the two ends. The CDR3 here is CASSQGQVTNTEAFF. The DNA of the CDR3 is TGCGCCAGCAGCCAGGGGCAGGTGACGAACACTGAAGCTTTCTTT.

The rearrangement joins TRBV29-1 to TRBJ1-2; D is possibly TRBD1 (5 bases). V lost 8 bases to trimming and J lost 7 bases, with 14 bases between them. This CDR3 comprises 11 residues. Germline CDR1 SQVTM, CDR2 ANQGSEA. CDR3 coding DNA: TGCAGCACGTTGGAAACAGGTGGCTACACCTTC. Amino acid sequence: CSTLETGGYTF.

The V and J genes are TRBV28 and TRBJ2-4; the match to TRBD1 covers 9 bases. CDR1 and CDR2 from the germline V gene are MDHEN and SYDVKM. J gave up 3 bases and V 7 bases, and 7 bases lay outside the gene matches. The CDR3 runs to 15 residues. CDR3 amino acids: CASNPQGADKNIQYF. The CDR3 region has the DNA TGTGCCAGCAACCCACAGGGGGCAGACAAAAACATTCAGTACTTC.

The rearrangement links TRBV30 to TRBJ2-3; maybe TRBD2 (6 bases). Trimming left V 3 bases short and J 3 bases short, with 16 bases between. The CDR3 loop spans 15 amino acids. CDR1 is GTSNPN, CDR2 SVGIG, per germline (reference sequence). The CDR3 DNA follows: TGTGCCTGGAGCCAAGGGGCGGGGTTGACAGATACGCAGTATTTT. Translating gives CAWSQGAGLTDTQYF.

This chain connects TRBV10-3 to TRBJ1-5; D remains unclear. CDR1 and CDR2 from the germline V gene are ENHRY and SYGVKD. This CDR3 is built from 14 residues. V was trimmed by 3 bases and J by 1 base, leaving 7 bases between them. Here the CDR3 reads CAISEGLSNQPQHF. The CDR3 DNA reads TGTGCCATCAGTGAAGGACTCAGCAATCAGCCCCAGCATTTT.

This clone occurred a few times. The chain uses TRBV4-1 and TRBJ2-1; 7 nucleotides line up with TRBD2. The CDR3 length is 15 residues. Losses at the gene ends were 0 bases for V and 4 bases for J; bases not matched to a gene: 3. Germline lookup yields CDR1 MGHRA and CDR2 YSYEKL. In DNA form, the CDR3 reads TGCGCCAGCAGCCAAGAACGGGGGGTATACAATGAGCAGTTCTTC. Translation gives CASSQERGVYNEQFF.

This clone was detected a few times. V is TRBV30 and J is TRBJ1-1; D is uncertain. Looked up from germline, CDR1 is GTSNPN and CDR2 is SVGIG (reference sequence). Trimming removed 6 bases at V and 3 bases at J, with 11 bases between. This CDR3 has 12 residues. DNA of the CDR3: TGTGCCTGCTCAGACTCGTACACTGAAGCTTTCTTT. It specifies CACSDSYTEAFF.